This passage covers 18 T cell receptor beta chains from one sample sequenced in a study of cytomegalovirus exposure and HLA in healthy donors. TCRdb's copy holds only in-frame clones and misses some; the assay was immunoSEQ multiplex PCR. The sample has roughly 260,000 clones, nearly 90% seen once. Source material: PBMCs. The receptors derive from a woman between 18 and 29 years old in good health and CMV-seronegative.

The chain carries TRBV10-2 and TRBJ1-2; D might be TRBD1 (5 bases). This CDR3 has 11 amino acids. CDR1 and CDR2 (germline): WSHSY, SAAADI. Trimming left V 3 bases short and J 7 bases short, with 6 bases between. CDR3 sequence: CASSDRAGYTF. For the CDR3, the DNA is TGCGCCAGCAGTGACAGGGCTGGCTACACCTTC.

The chain couples TRBV4-1 to TRBJ2-7; 7 bases agree with TRBD2. CDR1 and CDR2 (germline): MGHRA, YSYEKL. V shed 0 bases and J 3 bases; nucleotides not matched to a gene: 8. CDR3 length: 16 amino acids. CDR3 residues: CASSQEGPAGSYEQYF. The CDR3 DNA reads TGCGCCAGCAGCCAAGAGGGTCCAGCGGGGAGCTACGAGCAGTACTTC.

The gene calls are TRBV28 and TRBJ1-6, with TRBD1 as a possible D gene (5 bases). Trimming shortened V by 6 bases and J by 10 bases, and 7 bases separated the two germline ends. CDR1 MDHEN and CDR2 SYDVKM come from the germline V gene. The CDR3 loop spans 11 amino acids. The CDR3 protein is CASSRGSPLHF. DNA for the CDR3: TGTGCCAGCAGCCGGGGGTCACCCCTCCACTTT.

The chain employs TRBV18 and TRBJ2-1; D is uncertain. Germline CDR1 KGHSH, CDR2 LQKENI. The CDR3 length is 16 residues. The V end was cut by 2 bases, the J end by 0 bases, with 11 bases between. The CDR3 nucleotides read TGTGCCAGCTCACCATACGAACAGAGCTCCTACAATGAGCAGTTCTTC. Residues: CASSPYEQSSYNEQFF.

This sequence joins TRBV2 and TRBJ2-1; 11 bases match TRBD2. The germline gives CDR1 SNHLY, CDR2 FYNNEI. The CDR3 extends over 15 amino acids. Trimming cost V 8 bases and J 6 bases; bases outside gene matches: 9. CDR3 amino acids: CASRRASGGSNEQFF. CDR3 nucleotide sequence: TGTGCCAGCCGCCGGGCTAGCGGGGGGAGCAATGAGCAGTTCTTC.

The chain links TRBV5-1 to TRBJ2-1; 9 positions agree with TRBD1. V shed 5 bases, J shed 2 bases, and the junction held 2 bases outside the gene matches. Per germline, CDR1 SGHRS and CDR2 YFSETQ. The CDR3 is 14 residues long. CDR3 sequence: CASRGQGPYNEQFF. CDR3 DNA sequence: TGCGCCAGCAGGGGACAGGGACCCTACAATGAGCAGTTCTTC.

V and J are TRBV4-1 and TRBJ2-5; possible D gene TRBD2, 6 bases. V was pared by 3 bases and J by 5 bases, with 10 bases between. This CDR3 comprises 13 residues. Germline-derived CDR1 and CDR2 are MGHRA and YSYEKL. The CDR3 sequence: CASSQPGGETQYF. DNA for the CDR3: TGCGCCAGCAGCCAGCCCGGAGGGGAGACCCAGTACTTC.

The chain uses TRBV5-5 and TRBJ1-5; D not resolved. CDR1 SGHKS and CDR2 YYEKEE come from the germline V gene (reference sequence). Trimming cost V 1 base and J 5 bases, with 10 bases left between them. This CDR3 comprises 14 residues. The chain's CDR3 is CASSLFLGDQPQHF. The CDR3, as DNA: TGTGCCAGCAGCTTGTTCCTGGGAGATCAGCCCCAGCATTTT.

Turning to this clone: At one of its ends the junction is not consistent with the germline gene, which may arise from a read error. The chain couples TRBV7-7 to TRBJ2-5; perhaps TRBD1 as D (5 bases). Per the germline V gene, CDR1 is SSHAT and CDR2 is FNYEAQ (reference sequence). The CDR3 is 13 amino acids. DNA of the CDR3: TGTGCTAGCAGCTTACAGGTACAAGAGACCCAGTACTTC. This encodes CASSLQVQETQYF.

CDR3 protein: CASSLPRGFQATDTQYF. As DNA, the CDR3 is TGTGCCAGCAGCTTACCCCGAGGGTTCCAAGCCACAGATACGCAGTATTTT. The rearrangement links TRBV9 to TRBJ2-3, with D perhaps matching TRBD2 (5 bases). CDR1 is SGDLS, CDR2 YYNGEE, per germline. V was trimmed by 4 bases and J by 2 bases, leaving 20 bases between them. This CDR3 is 17 amino acids long.

The rearrangement links TRBV7-9 to TRBJ1-6; unclear D gene. With 6 bases removed from V and 0 bases from J, the gap between germline ends came to 3 bases. The CDR3 is 13 amino acids. Germline values: CDR1 SEHNR, CDR2 FQNEAQ (reference sequence). CDR3 bases: TGTGCCAGCAGTAACTCCTATAATTCACCCCTCCACTTT. Translation: CASSNSYNSPLHF.

This rearrangement joins TRBV7-2 to TRBJ2-3; TRBD2 might be the D (5 bases). With 3 bases removed from V and 4 bases from J, the gap between germline ends came to 8 bases. The CDR3 consists of 13 residues. Germline CDR1 reads SGHTA; CDR2 reads FQGNSA. CDR3 amino acids: CASSFSEADTQYF. The CDR3 DNA reads TGTGCCAGCAGCTTTAGCGAGGCAGATACGCAGTATTTT.

The V gene is TRBV11-2, the J gene TRBJ2-7; 7 bases line up with TRBD2. The CDR3 spans 12 residues. Germline CDR1 reads SGHAT; CDR2 reads FQNNGV. J lost 6 bases, V lost 10 bases, and 9 bases had no gene match. CDR3 in amino acids: CATGGGMGEQYV. The CDR3 nucleotides are TGTGCCACGGGAGGAGGAATGGGCGAGCAGTACGTC.

The gene calls are TRBV7-2 and TRBJ2-3, with a possible D match to TRBD2 (6 bases). The CDR3 spans 15 residues. Looked up from germline, CDR1 is SGHTA and CDR2 is FQGNSA. The V end lost 5 bases, the J end lost 0 bases, and 12 bases lay between the germline ends. The CDR3 nucleotides are TGTGCCAGCAGCCTGGACTACCTCAGCACAGATACGCAGTATTTT. Translated, it gives CASSLDYLSTDTQYF.

The chain carries TRBV29-1 and TRBJ2-1; TRBD1 matches 10 bases. The CDR3 has 13 amino acids. Losses at the gene ends were 7 bases for V and 2 bases for J; bases not matched to a gene: 2. The germline CDR1 and CDR2 sequences are SQVTM and ANQGSEA. The CDR3 coding sequence is TGCAGCGCCGGACAGGGGGCCTACAATGAGCAGTTCTTC. This codes for CSAGQGAYNEQFF.

The chain joins TRBV2 to TRBJ1-5, with 9 bases matching TRBD1. After removal of 5 bases from V and 5 bases from J, the junction contained 7 bases not matched to a gene. CDR3 length: 15 amino acids. Germline values: CDR1 SNHLY, CDR2 FYNNEI. CDR3 residues: CASSLPGQGHQPQHF. The CDR3 nucleotides read TGTGCCAGCAGTTTACCGGGACAGGGCCATCAGCCCCAGCATTTT.

The V and J genes are TRBV5-1 and TRBJ2-7, with 13 bases matching TRBD2. V dropped 4 bases and J dropped 2; count of bases not matched to a gene: 6. Germline V lookup: CDR1 SGHRS, CDR2 YFSETQ. This CDR3 region has 16 residues. CDR3: CASSLGTSGVPYEQYF. The CDR3 DNA reads TGCGCCAGCAGCCTCGGGACTAGCGGGGTCCCCTACGAGCAGTACTTC.

The rearrangement uses TRBV2 and TRBJ1-5, with TRBD1 matching 8 bases. J lost 6 bases, V lost 3 bases, and 7 bases had no gene match. The CDR3 extends over 15 amino acids. CDR1 is SNHLY, CDR2 FYNNEI, per germline. CDR3: CASSDEQGALQPQHF. In DNA, the CDR3 is TGTGCCAGCAGTGATGAGCAGGGGGCCCTTCAGCCCCAGCATTTT.